The rows below give T cell receptor beta chains drawn from one sample of a study of T cells in Graves' hyperthyroidism and ophthalmopathy. TCRdb reprocessed the multiplex PCR reads with MiXCR, giving one entry per CDR3 protein. Of around 400,000 distinct CDR3 sequences in the sample, less than 20% were seen once. Input material: blood. All receptors derive from a woman between 18 and 29 years old with Graves' hyperthyroidism that later progressed to Graves' ophthalmopathy. CDR3s include the opening cysteine and the closing phenylalanine or tryptophan. The D gene is left open where the match is weak. Size values are once, few and many counts, or a class for expanded clones, and some rows have none.

V gene: TRBV29-1
J gene: TRBJ2-2
clone size: many
D gene: TRBD2
CDR3 protein: CSVSSLAGEGTGELFF
CDR3 DNA: TGCAGCGTTTCTTCGCTAGCGGGAGAGGGGACCGGGGAGCTGTTTTTT

V gene: TRBV27
J gene: TRBJ2-1
clone size: NA
D gene: NA
CDR3 protein: CASSFKAFNEQFF
CDR3 DNA: TGTGCCAGCAGTTTCAAAGCTTTCAATGAGCAGTTCTTC

V gene: TRBV6-5
J gene: TRBJ2-7
clone size: many
D gene: NA
CDR3 protein: CASSYSPSGVDEQYF
CDR3 DNA: TGTGCCAGCAGTTACAGTCCATCCGGAGTCGACGAGCAGTACTTC

V gene: TRBV15
J gene: TRBJ1-2
clone size: few
D gene: NA
CDR3 protein: CATSPDSNYGYTF
CDR3 DNA: TGTGCCACCAGCCCCGACTCTAACTATGGCTACACCTTC

V gene: TRBV2
J gene: TRBJ2-5
clone size: many
D gene: TRBD1
CDR3 protein: CASNPGQGAGETQYF
CDR3 DNA: TGTGCCAGCAACCCAGGACAGGGGGCCGGAGAGACCCAGTACTTC

V gene: TRBV12-3/TRBV12-4
J gene: TRBJ2-2
clone size: NA
D gene: NA
CDR3 protein: CASSLKGTTGELFF
CDR3 DNA: TGTGCCAGCAGTTTAAAGGGAACAACCGGGGAGCTGTTTTTT

V gene: TRBV5-6
J gene: TRBJ1-2
clone size: NA
D gene: TRBD1
CDR3 protein: CASSFQGGYGYTF
CDR3 DNA: TGTGCCAGCAGCTTTCAGGGGGGCTATGGCTACACCTTC

V gene: TRBV4-1
J gene: TRBJ2-3
clone size: many
D gene: NA
CDR3 protein: CASSQARVSDTQYF
CDR3 DNA: TGCGCCAGCAGCCAAGCCAGGGTGTCAGATACGCAGTATTTT

V gene: TRBV12-5
J gene: TRBJ2-2
clone size: many
D gene: NA
CDR3 protein: CASGLVPGGVGRLGTGELFF
CDR3 DNA: TGTGCTAGTGGTTTGGTACCTGGCGGCGTGGGGCGGTTAGGAACCGGGGAGCTGTTTTTT

V gene: TRBV27
J gene: TRBJ2-1
clone size: many
D gene: TRBD2
CDR3 protein: CASTGGRAYNEQFF
CDR3 DNA: TGTGCCAGCACCGGCGGGAGGGCCTACAATGAGCAGTTCTTC

V gene: TRBV7-9
J gene: TRBJ1-2
clone size: many
D gene: NA
CDR3 protein: CASNPVAYLYYGYTF
CDR3 DNA: TGTGCCAGCAACCCGGTTGCCTATCTTTACTATGGCTACACCTTC

V gene: TRBV2
J gene: TRBJ2-3
clone size: many
D gene: NA
CDR3 protein: CASSDRTNRDTQYF
CDR3 DNA: TGTGCCAGCAGTGATAGGACCAACAGGGATACGCAGTATTTT

V gene: TRBV7-6
J gene: TRBJ2-3
clone size: NA
D gene: NA
CDR3 protein: CASSEETGTDTQYF
CDR3 DNA: TGTGCCAGCAGCGAGGAGACGGGTACAGATACGCAGTATTTT

V gene: TRBV28
J gene: TRBJ2-7
clone size: NA
D gene: TRBD2
CDR3 protein: CASSFLTSGFSYEQYF
CDR3 DNA: TGTGCCAGCAGTTTCTTAACTAGCGGGTTTTCCTACGAGCAGTACTTC

V gene: TRBV3-1
J gene: TRBJ1-2
clone size: few
D gene: NA
CDR3 protein: CASSHAQDSYTF
CDR3 DNA: TGTGCCAGCAGTCACGCCCAGGATAGTTACACCTTC

V gene: TRBV6-1
J gene: TRBJ2-5
clone size: many
D gene: NA
CDR3 protein: CASSESSGLETQYF
CDR3 DNA: TGTGCCAGCAGTGAATCCAGTGGTCTAGAGACCCAGTACTTC

V gene: TRBV28
J gene: TRBJ2-7
clone size: many
D gene: TRBD1
CDR3 protein: CASSPDRGIPFEQYF
CDR3 DNA: TGTGCCAGCAGCCCGGACAGGGGGATACCTTTCGAGCAGTACTTC

V gene: TRBV6-5
J gene: TRBJ1-6
clone size: few
D gene: NA
CDR3 protein: CANSSPWPASSYNSPLHF
CDR3 DNA: TGTGCCAACAGTTCCCCCTGGCCGGCAAGCTCCTATAATTCACCCCTCCACTTT

V gene: TRBV27
J gene: TRBJ2-7
clone size: many
D gene: NA
CDR3 protein: CASSLQGSSYEQYF
CDR3 DNA: TGTGCCAGCAGTTTACAAGGTTCTTCCTACGAGCAGTACTTC

V gene: TRBV7-9
J gene: TRBJ2-7
clone size: many
D gene: TRBD1
CDR3 protein: CASTPNRGNEQYF
CDR3 DNA: TGTGCCAGCACCCCTAACAGGGGCAACGAGCAGTACTTC

V gene: TRBV10-3
J gene: TRBJ2-3
clone size: few
D gene: NA
CDR3 protein: CAINSSPTDTQYF
CDR3 DNA: TGTGCCATCAACTCTAGCCCCACAGATACGCAGTATTTT

V gene: TRBV12-3/TRBV12-4
J gene: TRBJ2-5
clone size: many
D gene: NA
CDR3 protein: CASSRGSGETQYF
CDR3 DNA: TGTGCCAGCAGTCGGGGTTCCGGGGAGACCCAGTACTTC

V gene: TRBV7-9
J gene: TRBJ2-2
clone size: NA
D gene: NA
CDR3 protein: CASSQTGDGGELFF
CDR3 DNA: TGTGCCAGCAGCCAAACTGGGGACGGCGGGGAGCTGTTTTTT

V gene: TRBV29-1
J gene: TRBJ2-2
clone size: NA
D gene: NA
CDR3 protein: CSVQIQAVGELFF
CDR3 DNA: TGCAGCGTCCAGATACAGGCAGTCGGGGAGCTGTTTTTT

V gene: TRBV28
J gene: TRBJ2-5
clone size: many
D gene: NA
CDR3 protein: CASSFGPPNQETQYF
CDR3 DNA: TGTGCCAGCAGTTTTGGCCCCCCCAACCAAGAGACCCAGTACTTC

V gene: TRBV4-2
J gene: TRBJ1-5
clone size: many
D gene: NA
CDR3 protein: CASSPRAGNQPQHF
CDR3 DNA: TGTGCCAGCAGCCCGCGAGCTGGCAATCAGCCCCAGCATTTT

V gene: TRBV27
J gene: TRBJ2-3
clone size: few
D gene: NA
CDR3 protein: CASSPLRETDTQYF
CDR3 DNA: TGTGCCAGCAGTCCGCTAAGAGAGACAGATACGCAGTATTTT

V gene: TRBV7-2
J gene: TRBJ2-7
clone size: many
D gene: NA
CDR3 protein: CASSLSVDEQYF
CDR3 DNA: TGTGCCAGCAGCTTATCTGTTGACGAGCAGTACTTC

V gene: TRBV29-1
J gene: TRBJ2-7
clone size: many
D gene: NA
CDR3 protein: CSVETNSQTYEQYF
CDR3 DNA: TGCAGCGTTGAAACAAACAGCCAGACCTACGAGCAGTACTTC

V gene: TRBV6-1
J gene: TRBJ2-2
clone size: few
D gene: TRBD2
CDR3 protein: CASRLAGGLRDTGELFF
CDR3 DNA: TGTGCCAGCAGACTAGCGGGGGGACTTCGGGACACCGGGGAGCTGTTTTTT

V gene: TRBV10-1
J gene: TRBJ1-1
clone size: NA
D gene: NA
CDR3 protein: CASRAGTWNTEAFF
CDR3 DNA: TGCGCCAGCAGAGCTGGGACCTGGAACACTGAAGCTTTCTTT